Sequencing of this T cell receptor beta chain was carried out in a study of vaccination and CD4 T cells after COVID-19. Study overall: The peptides that stimulated the cells were overlapping spike peptides from SARS-CoV-2, HCoV-NL63, HCoV-OC43 and HCoV-229E.

With regard to this clonotype: Its antigen remains unidentified.

V shed 4 bases and J shed 4 bases, with 13 bases lying between them. Germline loops: CDR1 MNHEY, CDR2 SVGAGI. The length of the CDR3 is 14 residues. At the Johns Hopkins FTIC core, DNA taken from cultured CD4+ T cells was sequenced by way of the Oncomine TCR Beta short-read assay. TCRdb reprocessed the PCR reads via MiXCR and lists one record per CDR3 protein. This table holds about 15,000 distinct CDR3 sequences, around 73% found once. Treatment of the sample: approximately 11-day PBMC culture with coronavirus spike peptide pools or control peptides (ViraFEST assay). The chain combines TRBV6-5 with TRBJ1-1, with D possibly TRBD1 on 5 matching bases. The clonotype comes from a human donor who had recovered from COVID-19. Sequenced sample: CD4+ T cells from blood, cultured in vitro. The CDR3 DNA reads TGTGCCAGCAGTTCCCCCGAAAGGGGCACTGAAGCTTTCTTT. Translated: CASSSPERGTEAFF.